This T cell receptor (beta chain) was recorded in a study of PD-L1 blockade in urothelial cancer. Time point: pretreatment peripheral blood. The V and J ends lost 0 bases and 0 bases, in that order; junction bases with no gene match: 8. CDR1 and CDR2 (germline): MGHRA, YSYEKL. The length of the CDR3 is 18 residues. Using immunoSEQ multiplex PCR, the repertoire was profiled, and TCRdb retains in-frame clones only, with some absent. Of fewer than 80,000 clones in the sample, about 86% are singletons; the top ten hold roughly 2.9%. The sample in question was PBMCs, obtained around atezolizumab (anti-PD-L1) treatment. The sequence was obtained from a man aged 70-80 years with urothelial cancer. The chain employs TRBV4-1 and TRBJ2-3, with 8 positions matching TRBD2. The CDR3 region has the DNA TGCGCCAGCAGCCAAGAACTGTACAGCGGGAGTAGCACAGATACGCAGTATTTT. Encoded protein: CASSQELYSGSSTDTQYF.